This T cell receptor beta chain emerged from a study of shared clonotypes between healthy human individuals. The assay was immunoSEQ multiplex PCR, and TCRdb's table has in-frame clones only and misses some. The table records about 2.3 million clones, over 90% of them present only once. In the CD4+ fraction, cells were divided into CD45RA+ naive and CD45RA-negative memory subsets. The CDR3 runs to 15 residues. Germline V gene lookup returns CDR1 SGHNT and CDR2 YYREEE (reference sequence). The V and J ends lost 0 bases and 2 bases respectively, with 11 bases between them. This clone appeared a few times. What it binds is unknown. Points from the study as a whole: Depth was large, yet rarefaction showed that sorted-subset sequencing was incomplete. Non-shared clonotypes had lower generation probabilities than clonotypes shared by all four sorted-subset donors.

The origin of this receptor is a man younger than 30 in good health. Some clones in this sample may be carry-over from other donors' samples. The chain combines TRBV5-4 with TRBJ1-2; D call uncertain. The specimen was naive CD4+ T cells from PBMCs. Indicated subset: CD45RA+ positively selected. In DNA form, the CDR3 reads TGTGCCAGCAGCTTGGGAGTCGGCTCGAACTATGGCTACACCTTC. This sequence encodes CASSLGVGSNYGYTF.